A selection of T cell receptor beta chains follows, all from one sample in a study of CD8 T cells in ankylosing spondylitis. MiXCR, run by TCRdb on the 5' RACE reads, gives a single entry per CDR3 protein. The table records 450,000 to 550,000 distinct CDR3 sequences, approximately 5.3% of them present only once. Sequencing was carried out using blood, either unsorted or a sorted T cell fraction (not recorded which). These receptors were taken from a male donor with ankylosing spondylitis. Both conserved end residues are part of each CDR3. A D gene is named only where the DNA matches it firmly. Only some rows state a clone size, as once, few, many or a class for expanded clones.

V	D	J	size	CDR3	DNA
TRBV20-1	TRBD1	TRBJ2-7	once	CSARVYRGSSYEQYF	TGCAGTGCTAGGGTATACAGGGGGAGCTCCTACGAGCAGTACTTC
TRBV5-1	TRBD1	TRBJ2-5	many	CASSRIGNRGLETQYF	TGCGCCAGCAGCCGAATCGGGAACAGGGGGCTCGAGACCCAGTACTTC
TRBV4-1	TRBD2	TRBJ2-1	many	CASSQGPSTSGLANEQFF	TGCGCCAGCAGCCAAGGCCCGTCGACTAGCGGGTTGGCGAATGAGCAGTTCTTC
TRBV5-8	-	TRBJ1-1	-	CASSRAPLNTEAFF	TGTGCCAGCAGCCGCGCGCCCCTGAACACTGAAGCTTTCTTT
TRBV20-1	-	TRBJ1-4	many	CSASSKAGREKLFF	TGCAGTGCTAGCTCTAAGGCAGGACGAGAAAAACTGTTTTTT
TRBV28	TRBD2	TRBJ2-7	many	CASRSRLAGASYEQYF	TGTGCCAGCAGGTCCAGACTAGCGGGAGCCTCCTACGAGCAGTACTTC
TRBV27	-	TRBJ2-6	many	CASTQFSGANVLTF	TGTGCCAGCACCCAGTTCTCTGGGGCCAACGTCCTGACTTTC
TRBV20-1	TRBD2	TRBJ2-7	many	CSASKREGLYEQYF	TGCAGTGCGTCGAAGCGGGAGGGCCTCTACGAGCAGTACTTC
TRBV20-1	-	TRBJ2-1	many	CSATLGSANEQFF	TGCAGTGCTACCCTAGGTTCCGCCAATGAGCAGTTCTTC
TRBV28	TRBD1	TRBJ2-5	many	CASRGQGGRETQYF	TGTGCCAGCAGGGGACAGGGAGGTCGAGAGACCCAGTACTTC
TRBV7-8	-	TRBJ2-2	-	CASSRNSQGTGELFF	TGTGCCAGCAGCCGAAACTCACAGGGAACCGGGGAGCTGTTTTTT
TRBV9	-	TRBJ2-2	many	CASTKDTGELFF	TGTGCCAGCACTAAGGACACCGGGGAGCTGTTTTTT
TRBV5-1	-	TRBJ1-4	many	CASSWGSTNEKLFF	TGCGCCAGCAGCTGGGGGTCAACTAATGAAAAACTGTTTTTT
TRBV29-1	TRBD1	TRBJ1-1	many	CSGGQGFGAFF	TGCAGCGGAGGACAGGGTTTTGGGGCTTTCTTT
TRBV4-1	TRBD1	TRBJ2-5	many	CASSQGSGTGEETQYF	TGCGCCAGCAGCCAAGGTAGTGGGACAGGGGAAGAGACCCAGTACTTC
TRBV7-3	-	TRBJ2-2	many	CASSYRTENTGELFF	TGTGCCAGCAGCTACCGGACAGAAAACACCGGGGAGCTGTTTTTT
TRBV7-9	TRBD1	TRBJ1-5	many	CASSFDRGDSNQPQHF	TGTGCCAGCAGCTTCGACAGGGGCGATAGCAATCAGCCCCAGCATTTT
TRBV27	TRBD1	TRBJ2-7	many	CASSLRGQGYEQYF	TGTGCCAGCAGTTTACGGGGACAGGGATACGAGCAGTACTTC
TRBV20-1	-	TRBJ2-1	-	CSARDPKSSGSEQFF	TGCAGTGCTAGAGACCCGAAAAGCTCGGGGAGTGAGCAGTTCTTC
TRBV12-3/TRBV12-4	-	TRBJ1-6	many	CASSLEGVENSPLHF	TGTGCCAGCAGTTTGGAGGGGGTAGAGAATTCACCCCTCCACTTT
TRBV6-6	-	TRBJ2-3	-	CASSYLNTDTQYF	TGTGCCAGCAGTTATTTGAACACAGATACGCAGTATTTT
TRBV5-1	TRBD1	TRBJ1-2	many	CASSAGQGARAGYGYTF	TGCGCCAGCAGCGCTGGACAGGGGGCGAGAGCAGGCTATGGCTACACCTTC
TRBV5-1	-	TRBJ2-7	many	CASSSASTSYEQYF	TGCGCCAGCAGCTCAGCTTCTACCTCCTACGAGCAGTACTTC
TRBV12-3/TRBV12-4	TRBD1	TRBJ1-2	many	CASRSRLTGTGYTF	TGTGCCAGCAGATCTCGTTTGACAGGGACGGGCTACACCTTC
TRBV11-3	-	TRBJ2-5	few	CASSTMETQYF	TGTGCCAGCAGCACGATGGAGACCCAGTACTTC
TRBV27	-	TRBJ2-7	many	CASRVFVGSPYEQYF	TGTGCCAGCAGAGTTTTCGTTGGGTCCCCCTACGAGCAGTACTTC
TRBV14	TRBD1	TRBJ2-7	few	CASSQERLPGQPYEQYF	TGTGCCAGCAGCCAAGAGAGATTACCGGGACAGCCTTACGAGCAGTACTTC
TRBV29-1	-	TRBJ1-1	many	CSVEVGYEAFF	TGCAGCGTTGAAGTTGGCTATGAAGCTTTCTTT
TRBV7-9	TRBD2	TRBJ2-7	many	CASSFALAGVHEYF	TGTGCCAGCAGCTTCGCCCTAGCGGGAGTGCACGAGTACTTC
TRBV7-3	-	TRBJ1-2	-	CASSPGLRDGYTF	TGTGCCAGCAGCCCAGGGTTGCGGGACGGCTACACCTTC
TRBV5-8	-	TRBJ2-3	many	CASSRTRDNPTDTQYF	TGTGCCAGCAGCCGAACGAGGGACAACCCCACAGATACGCAGTATTTT
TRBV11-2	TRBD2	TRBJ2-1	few	CASRLTGGSYNEQFF	TGTGCCAGCAGGTTGACGGGAGGGTCCTACAATGAGCAGTTCTTC
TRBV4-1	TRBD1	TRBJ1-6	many	CASSQEKGAQSPLHF	TGCGCCAGCAGCCAGGAAAAGGGGGCGCAATCACCCCTCCACTTT
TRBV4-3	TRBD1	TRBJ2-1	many	CASSQVYGTAYNEQFF	TGCGCCAGCAGCCAAGTATACGGGACAGCATACAATGAGCAGTTCTTC
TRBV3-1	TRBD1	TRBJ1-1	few	CASSLTGGREAFF	TGTGCCAGCAGCCTGACAGGGGGCCGTGAAGCTTTCTTT
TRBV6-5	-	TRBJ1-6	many	CASSYTGNSPLHF	TGTGCCAGCAGTTACACGGGGAATTCACCCCTCCACTTT
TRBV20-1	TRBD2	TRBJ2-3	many	CSARGLTSAPDTQYF	TGCAGTGCTAGGGGACTTACTAGCGCCCCAGATACGCAGTATTTT
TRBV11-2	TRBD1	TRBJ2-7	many	CASSPTGQGTYEQYF	TGTGCCAGCAGCCCCACGGGACAGGGGACCTACGAGCAGTACTTC
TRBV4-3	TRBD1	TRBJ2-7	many	CASSQDATGVTYEQYF	TGCGCCAGCAGCCAAGATGCGACAGGGGTTACCTACGAGCAGTACTTC
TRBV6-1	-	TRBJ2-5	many	CASSLREPTVGETQYF	TGTGCCAGCAGCCTCAGGGAACCTACCGTCGGGGAGACCCAGTACTTC
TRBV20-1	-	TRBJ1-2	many	CSAIEFGYTF	TGCAGTGCCATCGAATTTGGCTACACCTTC
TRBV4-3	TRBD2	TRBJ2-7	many	CASSQLAGPAAEQYF	TGCGCCAGCAGCCAACTAGCGGGGCCCGCGGCCGAGCAGTACTTC
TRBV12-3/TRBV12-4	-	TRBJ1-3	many	CASRTGTRSGNTIYF	TGTGCCAGCAGGACCGGGACCCGCTCTGGAAACACCATATATTTT
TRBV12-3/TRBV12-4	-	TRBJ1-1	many	CASSRKNTEAFF	TGTGCCAGCAGCAGAAAAAACACTGAAGCTTTCTTT
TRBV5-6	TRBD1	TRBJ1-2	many	CASSLGRGMLNYGYTF	TGTGCCAGCAGCTTGGGCAGGGGGATGCTTAACTATGGCTACACCTTC
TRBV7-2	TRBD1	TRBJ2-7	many	CASSLGGTGGLEQYF	TGTGCCAGCAGCTTAGGCGGGACAGGGGGTCTAGAGCAGTACTTC
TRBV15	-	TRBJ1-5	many	CATTGQYSNQPQHF	TGTGCCACCACCGGACAGTACTCTAATCAGCCCCAGCATTTT
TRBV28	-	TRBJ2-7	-	CASSFVTYEQYF	TGTGCCAGCAGTTTTGTAACCTACGAGCAGTACTTC
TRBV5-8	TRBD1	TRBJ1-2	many	CASSPYTGGGYGYTF	TGTGCCAGCAGCCCTTATACAGGGGGAGGCTATGGCTACACCTTC
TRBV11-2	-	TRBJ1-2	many	CASSQGSLDYGYTF	TGTGCCAGCAGCCAGGGATCCCTGGACTATGGCTACACCTTC
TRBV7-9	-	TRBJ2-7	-	CASSLGGRHEQYF	TGTGCCAGCAGCTTAGGGGGCAGGCACGAGCAGTACTTC
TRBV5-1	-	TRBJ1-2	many	CASSLAWSNYGYTF	TGCGCCAGCAGCTTGGCCTGGTCTAACTATGGCTACACCTTC
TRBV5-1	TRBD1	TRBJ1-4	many	CASNLTGVDNEKLFF	TGCGCCAGCAACTTGACAGGGGTGGATAATGAAAAACTGTTTTTT
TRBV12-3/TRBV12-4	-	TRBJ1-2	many	CASSQGLDYGYTF	TGTGCCAGCAGCCAGGGGTTAGACTATGGCTACACCTTC
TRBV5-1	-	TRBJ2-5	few	CASSLKRLRDQETQYF	TGCGCCAGCAGCTTGAAACGCTTAAGGGACCAAGAGACCCAGTACTTC
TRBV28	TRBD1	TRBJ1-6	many	CASSLTGGSPLHF	TGTGCCAGCAGTTTGACAGGGGGATCACCCCTCCACTTT
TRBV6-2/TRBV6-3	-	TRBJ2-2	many	CASSYSRPSTGELFF	TGTGCCAGCAGTTACTCGAGGCCTAGCACCGGGGAGCTGTTTTTT
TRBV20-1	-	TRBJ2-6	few	CSAWRVAGANVLTF	TGCAGTGCTTGGAGGGTTGCTGGGGCCAACGTCCTGACTTTC